Described below is a single T cell receptor (beta chain) sequence and its context. TCRdb called the 5' RACE reads again in MiXCR, with one record for every CDR3 protein. Among almost 350,000 distinct CDR3 sequences listed, approximately 22% were seen once. The CDR3 is 15 residues long. Per the germline V gene, CDR1 is MNHEY and CDR2 is SVGAGI. V was pared by 2 bases and J by 4 bases, with 11 bases between. These data originate in a study of T-cell memory formation after mild COVID-19. Sequencing used PBMCs or a T cell subset sorted from them (not recorded which). This TCR was sampled from a man aged 18-30 years who had mild COVID-19 (a few samples of this study predate the infection). Cell type and time point are not known. The V gene is TRBV6-5, the J gene TRBJ2-2; D is possibly TRBD1 or TRBD2 (6 bases each). CDR3 protein: CASSYGTGATGELFF. The CDR3 DNA sequence: TGTGCCAGCAGTTACGGGACGGGGGCCACCGGGGAGCTGTTTTTT.